Here is one TCR beta chain with its context. The target antigen is unknown. The data were taken from a study of T cells in localized non-small cell lung cancer. The study's findings and limits: A denser population of T cells in blood accompanied longer overall survival. Uninvolved nearby lung showed the greatest T cell clonality, exceeding that found in tumor. Appearance in adjacent lung was seen for a median 57 of the top 100 tumor clones. Multi-region tumor sequencing was not done, so intratumor heterogeneity could not be excluded.

The protocol was immunoSEQ multiplex PCR, while the TCRdb copy is restricted to in-frame clones and leaves out a portion. The sample shows thousands of clones, roughly a third of them seen only once. The CDR3 totals 16 residues. Germline CDR1 is SGHDN and CDR2 is FVKESK. V shed 4 bases and J 4 bases; nucleotides not matched to a gene: 5. Sequenced here: lung tumor tissue, sampled before any cancer treatment. The chain has TRBV14 and TRBJ2-5; 14 positions agree with TRBD2. This sequence was found in an older female donor with stage II squamous cell lung carcinoma. CDR3 nucleotides: TGTGCCAGCAGCCCTCCCGGGACTAGCGGGGGAGAGACCCAGTACTTC. It encodes CASSPPGTSGGETQYF.